This TCR beta chain is from a study of cytotoxic CD8 clonotypes in ibrutinib-treated CLL (dated by TCRdb to 2020 to 2023). Context from the whole study: In this cohort, some 16 patients were treatment-naive and under 13 were relapsed/refractory, while around 17 had unmutated IGHV. Partial responses were observed in about 25 patients and complete responses in 2; after a median follow-up of around 64 months, remission was maintained in 14 patients and progression was observed in approximately 12. Response samples were obtained after a median of around 11 months of treatment, with a range of roughly 6 to 40 months. On average, each sample had roughly 230,000 productive templates and approximately 100,000 productive rearrangements. Longitudinal samples were obtainable from about 30% of the roughly 90 participants in the trial. Cryopreserved peripheral blood mononuclear cells were obtained before treatment, at response, and at either sustained remission or disease progression. Patients were still on ibrutinib when every remission and progressive disease sample was collected.

Inclusive of the bounding cysteine and phenylalanine, the CDR3 is 16 residues long. Here the CDR3 DNA is all that survives: 48 bases in frame from base 1. Trimming removed 3 bases from V and 5 bases from J, leaving 19 bases between the germline ends. From a lookup of the germline V gene, CDR1 and CDR2 are MDHEN and SYDVKM. In regard to this clone: This clone's antigen is unknown. No base quality values were provided; no much bigger clone lies one nucleotide off.

Study-wide conclusions, independent of this receptor: At ibrutinib response clonality went up, during sustained remission it held steady, and at progression it dropped back toward baseline. At baseline, clonality was higher than in age-matched healthy donors and showed a strong correlation with circulating CD8+ T-cell counts. Public clonotypes were rare and either contracted or stayed stable during treatment, and the rise in clonality at ibrutinib response reflected the expansion of private clonotypes. Sampling times were not matched between patients in sustained remission and patients whose disease was progressing, and lymph node repertoires were not examined.

The time point label corresponds to: roughly 23 months on ibrutinib. For TCR beta library preparation, 1.5 to 2.5 micrograms of genomic DNA were extracted from the cryopreserved PBMCs. High-throughput TCR beta sequencing was performed on longitudinal blood samples from CLL patients receiving ibrutinib monotherapy. The patients took part in an open-label, single-center phase 2 trial of ibrutinib monotherapy. On a MiSeq, deep resolution sequencing aimed for a depth between 1 in 1 million and 1 in 200,000 T cells, with each clonotype covered around 9.2x on average. The immunoSEQ hsTCRB Kit was used to generate the TCR beta libraries. On the study's bioinformatics: ImmunoSEQ Data Assistant and ImmunoSEQ Analyzer were used for data analysis, and V, D and J genes were assigned according to IMGT definitions. Clonality, which ranges from 0 to 1, was calculated as one minus the normalized Shannon entropy of productive rearrangement frequencies. Only overrepresented clonotypes making up at least 0.05% of each patient's repertoire were included in the public clonotype analysis. Repertoires from 10 to 15 age-matched healthy donors in immuneACCESS were used as clonality controls. As stored in TCRdb, this immuneACCESS dataset retains in-frame rearrangements with V and J assigned. A fraction of the clones does not appear; measured against another copy, unresolved V genes explain less than half of the discrepancy, and the remainder lacks a known reason. V and J calls plus clone size are reproduced from that table; the DNA served to infer D and trimming. Within this sample are 100,000 to 150,000 clones, with around 85% of them counted one time only. Roughly 1.9% of the sample is taken by the ten largest.

This receptor chain uses TRBV28 and TRBJ2-5, with the D gene uncertain. The sequence derives from a human donor with chronic lymphocytic leukemia. The material sequenced was PBMCs, taken after 24 months of ibrutinib treatment. The DNA sequence reads TGTGCCAGCAGTTTGACGGCCGGCTTGGGATTCGAGACCCAGTACTTC. Its amino acids are CASSLTAGLGFETQYF.